This T cell receptor beta chain was found in a study of identifying expanded T cells in peripheral blood. Collection occurred without any documented infections or immune events in donors. Germline CDR1 is PRHDT and CDR2 is FYEKMQ (reference sequence). V lost 5 bases, J lost 4 bases, and 14 bases lay in between. The CDR3 sequence is 14 residues long. Profiled with immunoSEQ multiplex PCR; TCRdb holds only in-frame clones, not every one. The sample has some 120,000 clones; 75% to 90% are singletons. This receptor was identified in a person aged 18 to 69 in good health. The specimen sequenced was blood. The chain is built from TRBV13 and TRBJ1-1, with D maybe TRBD1 (5 bases). For the CDR3, the DNA is TGTGCCAGCAGCCCCGGGCCGGGGGGCACTGAAGCTTTCTTT. Encoded protein: CASSPGPGGTEAFF.